Each of the 15 T cell receptor beta chains below was sequenced from the same sample in a study of blood T cells in healthy people across ages. Using a J-beta primer mix together with a sample-barcoded 5' primer, a second PCR was run for about 6 to 12 cycles. TCRdb reanalysed the 5' RACE reads using MiXCR and keeps one entry per CDR3 protein. Among about 1.7 million distinct CDR3 sequences listed, 28% were seen once. Sequencing input: blood. These receptors all stem from a woman in her 30s in good health.

This chain uses TRBV27 with TRBJ1-5; 7 nucleotides align to TRBD1. Germline values: CDR1 MNHEY, CDR2 SMNVEV (reference sequence). The CDR3 sequence is 15 residues long. With V trimmed by 4 bases and J by 3 bases, 6 bases remained unmatched. In nucleotides, the CDR3 is TGTGCCAGCAGTTCCGGGACAGCAGTCAATCAGCCCCAGCATTTT. This sequence encodes CASSSGTAVNQPQHF.

The gene calls are TRBV7-9 and TRBJ1-2, with 10 bases that match TRBD1. The CDR3 has 16 residues. J was trimmed by 5 bases and V by 5 bases; bases with no gene match: 11. Germline CDR1 and CDR2: SEHNR and FQNEAQ (reference sequence). This CDR3 reads CASSTWDRGIRYGYTF. The CDR3 region has the DNA TGTGCCAGCAGCACGTGGGACAGGGGAATTAGGTATGGCTACACCTTC.

The sample holds a few counts of this clonotype. The chain joins TRBV5-6 to TRBJ2-3, with D maybe TRBD2 (6 bases). V was shortened by 4 bases and J by 4 bases, with 13 bases between the two germline ends. Germline V gene data show CDR1 as SGHDT and CDR2 as YYEEEE. The CDR3 consists of 14 residues. Here the CDR3 DNA reads TGTGCCAGCAGCCGCTCGACGGGGGCAGATACGCAGTATTTT. Residues: CASSRSTGADTQYF.

The table lists this clonotype with many counts. One junction end does not reproduce the germline sequence, and a read error may be involved. The chain combines TRBV27 with TRBJ2-3, with no clear D. This CDR3 has 14 residues. Germline CDR1 is MNHEY and CDR2 is SMNVEV (reference sequence). CDR3 sequence reads: CASSLSLDGDTQYF. CDR3 DNA sequence: TGTGCCAGTAGTTTGAGCTTAGATGGAGATACGCAGTATTTT.

This clonotype was seen at least ten times. CDR3 in amino acids: CASTFRQVAYNEQFF. For the CDR3, the DNA is TGTGCCAGCACCTTCAGACAGGTGGCCTACAATGAGCAGTTCTTC. The rearrangement uses TRBV12-3 or TRBV12-4 and TRBJ2-1, with TRBD1 as a possible D gene (6 bases). Trimming cost V 7 bases and J 2 bases, with 15 bases left between them. CDR3 length: 15 amino acids.

This clonotype showed up just a few times. The chain carries TRBV20-1 and TRBJ2-1; D is possibly TRBD2 (6 bases). This CDR3 comprises 14 residues. Trimming took off 0 bases at V and 7 bases at J, with 13 bases between the two ends. Germline CDR1 reads DFQATT; CDR2 reads SNEGSKA (reference sequence). CDR3 sequence: CSARDLTGGNEQFF. As DNA, the CDR3 is TGCAGTGCTAGAGACCTTACTGGGGGGAATGAGCAGTTCTTC.

This clonotype has only a few counts. The rearrangement links TRBV29-1 to TRBJ2-1; 7 bases line up with TRBD2. CDR3 length: 13 residues. V lost 7 bases and J lost 9; bases outside the gene matches: 12. Per germline, CDR1 SQVTM and CDR2 ANQGSEA. CDR3 amino acids: CSEEGASGLEQFF. In DNA, the CDR3 is TGCAGCGAGGAGGGAGCTAGCGGTCTTGAGCAGTTCTTC.

This clonotype was counted many times. The genes are TRBV28 and TRBJ1-2, with D tentatively TRBD1 (6 bases). Germline assignment: CDR1 MDHEN and CDR2 SYDVKM. Deletions cut 5 bases from V and 4 bases from J, with 23 bases between. The CDR3 covers 17 residues. The chain's CDR3 is CASSLLNWGQQTYGYTF. Written as DNA, the CDR3 is TGTGCCAGCAGTCTTCTGAATTGGGGACAACAGACCTATGGCTACACCTTC.

This clonotype was seen a handful of times. This chain connects TRBV5-1 to TRBJ2-4, with D possibly being TRBD2 (5 bases). There are 13 residues in the CDR3. The germline V gene encodes CDR1 SGHRS and CDR2 YFSETQ. Trimming took 0 bases from V and 8 from J, leaving 9 bases between them. The CDR3 coding sequence is TGCGCCAGCAGCTTGGGAGGGCCGGACATTCAGTACTTC. Residues: CASSLGGPDIQYF.

The chain uses TRBV7-9 and TRBJ1-2; the match to TRBD1 covers 8 bases. The V gene's germline CDR1 is SEHNR and CDR2 FQNEAQ (reference sequence). This CDR3 has 15 amino acids. The ends lost 6 bases at V and 7 bases at J; junction bases unmatched: 13. CDR3 protein: CASSSGTGARGGYTF. CDR3 coding DNA: TGTGCCAGCAGTTCTGGGACAGGAGCCCGAGGTGGCTACACCTTC.

The chain joins TRBV4-1 to TRBJ2-1, with TRBD2 matching over 8 bases. CDR1 and CDR2 from the germline V gene are MGHRA and YSYEKL. The CDR3 loop spans 13 amino acids. Trimming took 3 bases from V and 10 from J; bases not matched to a gene: 5. The CDR3 here is CASSHPGGEEQFF. The CDR3, as DNA: TGCGCCAGCAGCCATCCCGGGGGGGAAGAGCAGTTCTTC.

V gene TRBV12-3 or TRBV12-4 combines with J gene TRBJ1-3, with 11 nucleotides matching TRBD1. The junction had 10 bases not matched to a gene; V was cut back by 6 bases and J by 9 bases. The length of the CDR3 is 15 residues. The CDR3 protein is CASSTGTGGSATIYF. The CDR3 nucleotides read TGTGCCAGCAGCACCGGGACAGGGGGTTCCGCCACCATATATTTT.

This clonotype appeared a few times. The DNA of the CDR3 is TGCGCCAGCAGAATGAGCGGGAGAGAGGAGACCCAGTACTTC. It codes for CASRMSGREETQYF. The rearrangement joins TRBV5-1 to TRBJ2-5; the match to TRBD2 covers 8 bases. The CDR3 is made up of 14 amino acids. After removal of 5 bases from V and 5 bases from J, the junction contained 8 bases not matched to a gene. In germline, CDR1 is SGHRS, CDR2 YFSETQ.

This clonotype was recorded many times. V is TRBV19 and J is TRBJ2-1, with D tentatively TRBD2 (6 bases). The germline V and J ends were trimmed by 3 bases and 5 bases, with 14 bases remaining between them. The V gene's germline CDR1 is LNHDA and CDR2 SQIVND (reference sequence). CDR3 length: 15 residues. The CDR3 reads CASSIRRAGHNEQFF. Here the CDR3 DNA reads TGTGCCAGTAGTATTAGGAGGGCCGGTCACAATGAGCAGTTCTTC.

The table lists this clonotype with a few counts. The genes are TRBV10-3 and TRBJ2-3; 9 positions match TRBD2. Germline V gene data show CDR1 as ENHRY and CDR2 as SYGVKD. The CDR3 has 14 amino acids. V lost 6 bases to trimming and J lost 7 bases; unmatched junction nucleotides: 8. CDR3 DNA: TGTGCCATCAGGGCTAGCGGGGTCATACATACGCAGTATTTT. It specifies CAIRASGVIHTQYF.